This T cell receptor (beta chain) appears in the sequencing data of a study of T cell repertoires in cytomegalovirus infection. The overall study: Public TCR beta signatures marked donors with CMV infection and the matching HLA. Study findings and constraints: Identification of carriers of CMV plus the relevant HLA was achieved through cumulative public TCR beta family frequency. The study found HLA-C-restricted CMV-specific TCR beta clonotypes dominating the ex vivo response.

TCRdb analysed the reads with MiXCR anew, one entry per CDR3 protein. The data contain roughly 760,000 distinct CDR3 sequences, about 40% of them seen just once; the ten biggest clones take up around 2.8%. This clonotype was seen at least ten times. The antigen remains unidentified. CDR3 length equals 18 residues. Germline loops: CDR1 SGHVS, CDR2 FNYEAQ. V gave up 4 bases and J gave up 1 base; unmatched junction bases: 5. The TCR comes from a human donor in good health (CMV status not recorded). Some clones in this sample may be carry-over from other donors' samples. The chain links TRBV7-6 to TRBJ2-3, with 16 bases lining up with TRBD2. Sequenced material: PBMCs. CDR3 sequence: CASSSPGLAGGGTDTQYF. The CDR3 region has the DNA TGTGCCAGCAGCTCACCGGGACTAGCGGGAGGGGGCACAGATACGCAGTATTTT.